This entry concerns a single TCR beta chain. Its cognate antigen is unknown. CDR1 SGHTA and CDR2 FQGNSA come from the germline V gene. This CDR3 spans 15 amino acids. V lost 0 bases to trimming and J lost 4 bases; unmatched junction nucleotides: 3. Assay: immunoSEQ multiplex PCR; the TCRdb copy retains only in-frame clones and omits some. The table includes over 10,000 clones, over 70% detected once. The record originates from a study of T cells in localized non-small cell lung cancer. Study conclusions and caveats: Sequencing involved a lone tumor region, leaving heterogeneity possible.

Sequencing used peripheral blood, obtained before any cancer treatment. This TCR was recovered from a male donor at least 60 years old with stage I lung adenocarcinoma. The rearrangement uses TRBV7-2 and TRBJ1-2, with 9 bases fitting TRBD1. CDR3 loop: CASSLAGTGLYGYTF. In DNA form, the CDR3 reads TGTGCCAGCAGCTTAGCCGGGACAGGGCTCTATGGCTACACCTTC.